This is a list of T cell receptor beta chains from one sample in a study of CXCR3-negative and CXCR3-positive naive CD8 T cells. One entry per CDR3 protein, without DNA, is what TCRdb gives after re-calling the 5' RACE reads. In all, the sample yields approximately 88,000 distinct CDR3 sequences. The sequencing input was naive CXCR3- CD8+ T cells from blood. All receptors derive from a human donor in good health. Some clones in this sample may be carry-over from other donors' samples. The CDR3 runs from the conserved cysteine through the conserved F or W.

>TRBJ2-5|TRBV29-1
CSVEDWKDRGKETQYF
>TRBJ2-7|TRBV11-2
CASSLVRGGPHDEQYF
>TRBJ2-1|TRBV5-5
CASSIDRIPYNEQFF
>TRBJ2-2|TRBV20-1
CSARGNRESGELFF
>TRBJ2-6|TRBV2
CASSEGSPSGANVLTF
>TRBJ2-7|TRBV29-1
CSVVKRGTYEHHF
>TRBJ2-2|TRBV27
CASRQLQGPYQYGELFF
>TRBJ1-2|TRBV4-2
CASSQVALQGANYGYTF
>TRBJ1-2|TRBV7-2
CASSFGTGWGYTF
>TRBJ1-2|TRBV19
CASSIWGLNYGYTF
>TRBJ2-7|TRBV20-1
CSARDLEEVSYEQYF
>TRBJ1-1|TRBV27
CASKPDPNTEAFF
>TRBJ2-7|TRBV19
CASSIVSGSYEQYF
>TRBJ2-7|TRBV6-5
CASSYGVASMYEQYF
>TRBJ2-1|TRBV4-1
CASSQAGEGSGSLLDEQFF
>TRBJ1-1|TRBV4-2
CASSLPENTEAFF
>TRBJ2-4|TRBV29-1
CSVAGGPIAKNIQYF
>TRBJ2-3|TRBV19
CASRPGQLFTDTQYF
>TRBJ2-7|TRBV12-3/TRBV12-4
CASSFGGLSSYEQYF
>TRBJ2-5|TRBV11-3
CASSSGLAGEQETQYF
>TRBJ1-1|TRBV29-1
CSVDGGVVNTEAFF
>TRBJ2-1|TRBV7-9
CASSLPGRAWHEQFF
>TRBJ2-7|TRBV7-2
CASSLAGGYSYEQYF
>TRBJ1-4|TRBV7-2
CASTPGGTNEKLFF
>TRBJ2-7|TRBV7-6
CASSLSGGGIYEQYF
>TRBJ1-1|TRBV7-2
CASSWGWSEAFF
>TRBJ2-7|TRBV7-9
CASSLAQGLSYEQYF
>TRBJ2-5|TRBV14
CASSQEMGSETQYF
>TRBJ2-3|TRBV25-1
CASSVPSDLAQYF
>TRBJ1-4|TRBV29-1
CSVEDGAELFF
>TRBJ1-1|TRBV21-1
CASSNAGQSNTEAFF
>TRBJ2-7|TRBV11-3
CASSPSPGQGAYEQYF
>TRBJ1-1|TRBV2
CASRRGLNTEAFF
>TRBJ2-1|TRBV7-3
CASSPSRDRYNEQFF
>TRBJ2-7|TRBV28
CASRSKEAYEQYF
>TRBJ2-7|TRBV20-1
CSARPSGIHEQYF
>TRBJ2-7|TRBV7-8
CASSPLPTANYEQYF
>TRBJ2-2|TRBV28
CASSLTRAQGELFF
>TRBJ2-2|TRBV6-5
CASSYRTDTGELFF
>TRBJ2-7|TRBV29-1
CSVEDSSFEQYF
>TRBJ2-7|TRBV5-6
CASSSMIEQYF
>TRBJ1-1|TRBV14
CASSPEMIEAFF
>TRBJ2-2|TRBV29-1
CSVEREGLAGSGELFF
>TRBJ1-1|TRBV15
CATSRDLRGTEAFF
>TRBJ1-1|TRBV7-8
CASSLEGTGVSRRSTEAFF
>TRBJ2-7|TRBV5-1
CASSFGHEQYF
>TRBJ1-2|TRBV19
CASSSGDYGYTF
>TRBJ2-1|TRBV15
CATSRDRPPISGAGWYNEQFF